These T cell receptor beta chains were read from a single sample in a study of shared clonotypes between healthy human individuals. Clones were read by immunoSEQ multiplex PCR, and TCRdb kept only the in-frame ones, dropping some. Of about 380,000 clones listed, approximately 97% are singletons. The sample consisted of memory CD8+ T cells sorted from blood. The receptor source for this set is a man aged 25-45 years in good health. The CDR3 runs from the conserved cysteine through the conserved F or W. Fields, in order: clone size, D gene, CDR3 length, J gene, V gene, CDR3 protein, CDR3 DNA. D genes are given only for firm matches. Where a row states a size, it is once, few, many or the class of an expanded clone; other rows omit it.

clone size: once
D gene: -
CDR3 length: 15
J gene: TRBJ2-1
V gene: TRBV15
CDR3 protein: CATSRGAGFSNEQFF
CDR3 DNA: TGTGCCACCAGCAGAGGGGCAGGCTTTAGCAATGAGCAGTTCTTC

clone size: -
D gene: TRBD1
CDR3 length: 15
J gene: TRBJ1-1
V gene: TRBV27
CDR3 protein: CASSFSQTGGTEAFF
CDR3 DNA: TGTGCCAGCAGTTTTTCCCAAACAGGGGGCACTGAAGCTTTCTTT

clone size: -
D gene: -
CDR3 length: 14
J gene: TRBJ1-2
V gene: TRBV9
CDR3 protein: CASTFMTPEGGYTF
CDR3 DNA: TGTGCCAGCACTTTTATGACACCTGAAGGAGGCTACACCTTC

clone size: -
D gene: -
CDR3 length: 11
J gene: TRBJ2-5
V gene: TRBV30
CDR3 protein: CAWSSRGTQYF
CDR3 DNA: TGTGCCTGGAGTTCGCGGGGGACCCAGTACTTC

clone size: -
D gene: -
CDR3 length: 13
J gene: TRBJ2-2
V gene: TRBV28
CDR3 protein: CASMGVDTGELFF
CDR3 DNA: TGTGCCAGCATGGGGGTTGACACCGGGGAGCTGTTTTTT

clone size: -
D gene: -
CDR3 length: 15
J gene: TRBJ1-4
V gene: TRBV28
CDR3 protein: CASSPWGITNEKLFF
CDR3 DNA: TGTGCCAGCAGCCCCTGGGGGATAACTAATGAAAAACTGTTTTTT

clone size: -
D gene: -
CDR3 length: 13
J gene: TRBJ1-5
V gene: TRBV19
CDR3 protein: CASSIRGNQPQHF
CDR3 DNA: TGTGCCAGTAGTATTCGGGGAAATCAGCCCCAGCATTTT

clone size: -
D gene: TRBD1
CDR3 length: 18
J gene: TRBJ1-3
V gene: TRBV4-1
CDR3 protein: CASSQGSTGTGSGNTIYF
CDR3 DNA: TGCGCCAGCAGCCAAGGTTCGACAGGGACAGGCTCTGGAAACACCATATATTTT

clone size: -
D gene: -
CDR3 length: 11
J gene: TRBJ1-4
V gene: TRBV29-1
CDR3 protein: CSDPTGEKLFF
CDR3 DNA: TGCAGCGATCCGACCGGGGAAAAACTGTTTTTT

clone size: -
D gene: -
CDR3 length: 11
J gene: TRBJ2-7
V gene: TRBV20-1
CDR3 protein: CSARVGYEQYF
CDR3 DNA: TGCAGTGCTAGAGTTGGCTACGAGCAGTACTTC

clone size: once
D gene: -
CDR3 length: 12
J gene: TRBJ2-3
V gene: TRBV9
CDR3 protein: CASPRVLGAQYF
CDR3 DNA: TGTGCCAGCCCCCGGGTGTTGGGGGCGCAGTATTTT

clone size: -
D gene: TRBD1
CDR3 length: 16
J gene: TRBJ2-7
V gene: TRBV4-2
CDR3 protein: CASSHARRQGGFEQYF
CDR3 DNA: TGTGCCAGCAGCCATGCGAGGCGACAGGGGGGCTTCGAGCAGTACTTC

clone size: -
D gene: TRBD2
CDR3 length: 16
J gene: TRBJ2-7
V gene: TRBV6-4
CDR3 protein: CAIPTSGRAGSYEQYF
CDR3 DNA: TGTGCCATACCGACTAGCGGGAGGGCCGGCTCCTACGAGCAGTACTTC

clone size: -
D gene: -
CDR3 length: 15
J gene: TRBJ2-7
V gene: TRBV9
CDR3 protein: CASSVGGARAYEQYF
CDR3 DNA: TGTGCCAGCAGCGTAGGAGGGGCCCGAGCCTACGAGCAGTACTTC

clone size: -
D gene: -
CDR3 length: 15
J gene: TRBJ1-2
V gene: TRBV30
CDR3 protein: CAWSEPNGALYGYTF
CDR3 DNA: TGTGCCTGGAGTGAGCCGAACGGAGCCCTCTATGGCTACACCTTC

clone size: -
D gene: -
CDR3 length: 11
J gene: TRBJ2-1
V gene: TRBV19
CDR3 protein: CASSPGPKQFF
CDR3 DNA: TGTGCCAGTAGCCCCGGACCGAAGCAGTTCTTC

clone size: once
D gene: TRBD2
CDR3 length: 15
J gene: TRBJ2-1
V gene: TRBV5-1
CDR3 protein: CASSFRLAGNNEQFF
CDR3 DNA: TGCGCCAGCAGCTTTAGACTAGCGGGTAACAATGAGCAGTTCTTC

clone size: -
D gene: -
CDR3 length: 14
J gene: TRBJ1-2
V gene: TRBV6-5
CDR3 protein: CASSYSTANYGYTF
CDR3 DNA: TGTGCCAGCAGTTACTCGACAGCTAACTATGGCTACACCTTC

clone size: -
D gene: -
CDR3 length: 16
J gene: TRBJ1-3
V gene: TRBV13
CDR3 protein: CASSLGPGQLGNTIYF
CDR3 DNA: TGTGCCAGCAGCTTAGGCCCGGGCCAACTAGGAAACACCATATATTTT

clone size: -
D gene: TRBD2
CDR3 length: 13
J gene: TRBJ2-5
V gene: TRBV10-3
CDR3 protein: CAARGAGGETQYF
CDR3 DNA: TGTGCCGCCCGCGGAGCGGGAGGCGAGACCCAGTACTTC

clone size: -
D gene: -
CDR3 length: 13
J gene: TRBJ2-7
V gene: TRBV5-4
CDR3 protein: CASRHDSIYEQYF
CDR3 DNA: TGTGCCAGCAGACATGACAGTATCTACGAGCAGTACTTC

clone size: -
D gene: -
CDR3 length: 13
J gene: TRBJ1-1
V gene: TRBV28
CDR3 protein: CASSFGGGTEAFF
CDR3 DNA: TGTGCCAGCAGTTTCGGGGGTGGGACTGAAGCTTTCTTT

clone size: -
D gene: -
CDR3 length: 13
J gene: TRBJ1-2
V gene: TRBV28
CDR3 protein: CASSPGRISGYTF
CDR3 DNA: TGTGCCAGCAGTCCGGGACGTATATCGGGCTACACCTTC

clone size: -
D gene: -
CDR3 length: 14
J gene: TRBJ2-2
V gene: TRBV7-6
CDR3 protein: CASSESWGAGELFF
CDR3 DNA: TGTGCCAGCAGCGAAAGTTGGGGGGCCGGGGAGCTGTTTTTT

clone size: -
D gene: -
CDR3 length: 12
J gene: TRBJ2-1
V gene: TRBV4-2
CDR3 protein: CASSQGLPEQFF
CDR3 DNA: TGTGCCAGCAGCCAAGGTTTGCCCGAGCAGTTCTTC

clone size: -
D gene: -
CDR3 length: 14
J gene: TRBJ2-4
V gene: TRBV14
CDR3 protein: CASSQRATEGVQYF
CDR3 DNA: TGTGCCAGCAGCCAAAGGGCCACAGAAGGGGTTCAGTACTTC

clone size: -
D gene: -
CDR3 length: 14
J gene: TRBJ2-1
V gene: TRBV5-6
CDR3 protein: CASSFGNFLNEQFF
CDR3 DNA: TGTGCCAGCAGCTTCGGGAACTTTCTTAATGAGCAGTTCTTC

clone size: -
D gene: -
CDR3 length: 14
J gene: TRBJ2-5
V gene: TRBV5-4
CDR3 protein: CASSLEQIQETQYF
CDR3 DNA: TGTGCCAGCAGCTTGGAACAGATCCAAGAGACCCAGTACTTC

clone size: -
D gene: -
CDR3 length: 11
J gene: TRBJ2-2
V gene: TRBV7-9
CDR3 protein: CASSLYGELFF
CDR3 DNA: TGTGCCAGCAGCTTATACGGGGAGCTGTTTTTT

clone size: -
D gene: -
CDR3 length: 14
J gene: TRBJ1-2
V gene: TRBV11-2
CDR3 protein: CASSFTTGKGGYTF
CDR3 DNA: TGTGCCAGCAGCTTTACGACTGGGAAGGGTGGCTACACCTTC

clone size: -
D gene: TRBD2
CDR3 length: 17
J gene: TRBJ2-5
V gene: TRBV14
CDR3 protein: CASSQSGLVLYQETQYF
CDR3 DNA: TGTGCCAGCAGCCAATCCGGACTAGTCTTGTACCAAGAGACCCAGTACTTC

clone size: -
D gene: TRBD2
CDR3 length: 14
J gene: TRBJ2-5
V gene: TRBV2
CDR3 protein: CASSGGLAKETQYF
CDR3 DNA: TGTGCCAGCAGTGGGGGACTAGCTAAAGAGACCCAGTACTTC

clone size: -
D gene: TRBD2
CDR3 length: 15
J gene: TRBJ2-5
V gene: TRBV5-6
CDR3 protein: CASSLDLAGPETQYF
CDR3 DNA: TGTGCCAGCAGCTTGGACCTAGCGGGACCGGAGACCCAGTACTTC

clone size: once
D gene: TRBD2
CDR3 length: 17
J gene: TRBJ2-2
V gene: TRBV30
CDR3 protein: CAWSVKGLAGNTGELFF
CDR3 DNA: TGTGCCTGGAGTGTAAAGGGGCTAGCGGGAAACACCGGGGAGCTGTTTTTT

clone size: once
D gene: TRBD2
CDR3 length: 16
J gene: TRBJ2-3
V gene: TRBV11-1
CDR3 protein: CASSIYSGGSADTQYF
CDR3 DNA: TGTGCCAGCAGCATCTATAGCGGGGGAAGCGCAGATACGCAGTATTTT

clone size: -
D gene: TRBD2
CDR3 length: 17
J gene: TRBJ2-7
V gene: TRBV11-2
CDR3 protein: CASSPPSLARGPYEQYF
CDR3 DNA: TGTGCCAGCAGCCCTCCTTCACTAGCGCGGGGCCCCTACGAGCAGTACTTC

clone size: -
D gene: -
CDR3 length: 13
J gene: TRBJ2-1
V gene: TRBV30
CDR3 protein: CAWSVQDYNEQFF
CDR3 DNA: TGTGCCTGGAGTGTACAGGATTACAATGAGCAGTTCTTC

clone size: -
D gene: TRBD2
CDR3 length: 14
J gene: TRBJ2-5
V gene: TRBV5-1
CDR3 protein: CASSLAGVKETQYF
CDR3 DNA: TGCGCCAGCAGCTTAGCGGGAGTTAAGGAGACCCAGTACTTC

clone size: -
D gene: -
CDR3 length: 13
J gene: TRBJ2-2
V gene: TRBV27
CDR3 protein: CASSPPSTGELFF
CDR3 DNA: TGTGCCAGCAGTCCCCCATCCACCGGGGAGCTGTTTTTT

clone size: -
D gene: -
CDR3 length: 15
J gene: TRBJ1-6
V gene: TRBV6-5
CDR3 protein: CASSLIRGNGSPLHF
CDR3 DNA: TGTGCCAGCAGTTTAATCAGGGGTAACGGTTCACCCCTCCACTTT

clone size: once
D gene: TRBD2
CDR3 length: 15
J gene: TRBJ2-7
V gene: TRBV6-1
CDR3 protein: CASSEIAGASYEQYF
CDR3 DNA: TGTGCCAGCAGTGAAATAGCGGGTGCTTCCTACGAGCAGTACTTC

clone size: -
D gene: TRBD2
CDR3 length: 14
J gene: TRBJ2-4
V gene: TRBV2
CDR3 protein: CASCESGRGNIQYF
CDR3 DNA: TGTGCCAGCTGCGAGAGCGGGAGAGGAAACATTCAGTACTTC

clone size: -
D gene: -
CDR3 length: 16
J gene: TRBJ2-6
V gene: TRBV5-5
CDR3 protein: CASSPPSTSGANVLTF
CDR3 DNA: TGTGCCAGCAGCCCCCCTAGCACCTCTGGGGCCAACGTCCTGACTTTC

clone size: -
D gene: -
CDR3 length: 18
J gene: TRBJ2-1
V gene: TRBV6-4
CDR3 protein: CASSDTVSGSSIYNEQFF
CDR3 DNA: TGTGCCAGCAGTGACACTGTCAGCGGATCTTCGATATACAATGAGCAGTTCTTC

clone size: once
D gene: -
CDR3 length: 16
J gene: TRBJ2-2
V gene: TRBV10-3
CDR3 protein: CAIKDSASVNTGELFF
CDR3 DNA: TGTGCCATCAAAGACTCTGCTAGCGTCAACACCGGGGAGCTGTTTTTT

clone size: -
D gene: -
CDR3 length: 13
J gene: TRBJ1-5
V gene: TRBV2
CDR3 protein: CASSEGADQPQHF
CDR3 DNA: TGTGCCAGCAGTGAGGGGGCGGATCAGCCCCAGCATTTT

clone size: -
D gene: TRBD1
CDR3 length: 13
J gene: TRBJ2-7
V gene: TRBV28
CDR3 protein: CASSSEGQGAKNF
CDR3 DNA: TGTGCCAGCAGTTCCGAGGGACAGGGGGCGAAAAACTTC

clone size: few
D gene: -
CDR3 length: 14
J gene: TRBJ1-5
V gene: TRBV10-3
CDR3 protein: CAISDVGANQPQHF
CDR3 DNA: TGTGCCATCAGTGATGTAGGGGCCAATCAGCCCCAGCATTTT

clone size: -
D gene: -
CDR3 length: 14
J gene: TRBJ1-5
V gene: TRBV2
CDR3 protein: CASSEVMWSQPQHF
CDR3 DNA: TGTGCCAGCAGTGAAGTAATGTGGAGTCAGCCCCAGCATTTT

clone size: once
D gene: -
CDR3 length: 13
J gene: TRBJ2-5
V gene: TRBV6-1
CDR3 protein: CASTGTPRETQYF
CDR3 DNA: TGTGCCAGCACCGGAACACCTAGGGAGACCCAGTACTTC

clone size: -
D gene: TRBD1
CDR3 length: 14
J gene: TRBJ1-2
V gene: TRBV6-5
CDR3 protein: CASSYMGQGYGYTF
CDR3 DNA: TGTGCCAGCAGTTACATGGGACAGGGGTATGGCTACACCTTC

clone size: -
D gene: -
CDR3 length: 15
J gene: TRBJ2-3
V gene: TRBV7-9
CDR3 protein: CASSSARADTDTQYF
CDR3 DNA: TGTGCCAGCAGCTCGGCCAGGGCAGACACAGATACGCAGTATTTT

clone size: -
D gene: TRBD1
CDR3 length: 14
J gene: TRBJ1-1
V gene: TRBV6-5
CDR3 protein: CASTINEGAPEAFF
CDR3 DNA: TGTGCCAGCACCATTAATGAGGGGGCCCCTGAAGCTTTCTTT

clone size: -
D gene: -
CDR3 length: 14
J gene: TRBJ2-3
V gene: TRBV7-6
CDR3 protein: CASSLEGSTDTQYF
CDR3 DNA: TGTGCCAGCAGCTTAGAAGGGAGCACAGATACGCAGTATTTT

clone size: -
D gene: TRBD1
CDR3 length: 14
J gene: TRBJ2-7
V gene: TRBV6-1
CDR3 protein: CASSTPGTGTGQYF
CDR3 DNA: TGTGCCAGCAGTACCCCCGGGACAGGGACGGGGCAGTACTTC

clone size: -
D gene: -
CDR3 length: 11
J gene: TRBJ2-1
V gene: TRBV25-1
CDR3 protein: CASVLGNEQFF
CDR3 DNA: TGTGCCAGCGTACTCGGGAATGAGCAGTTCTTC

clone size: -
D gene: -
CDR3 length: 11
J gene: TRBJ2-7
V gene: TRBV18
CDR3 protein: CASSGSYEQYF
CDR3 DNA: TGTGCCAGCTCAGGCTCCTACGAGCAGTACTTC

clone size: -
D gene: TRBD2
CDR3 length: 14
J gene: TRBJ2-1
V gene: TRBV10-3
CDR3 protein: CAISFGGRAGEQFF
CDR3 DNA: TGTGCCATCAGTTTTGGCGGGAGGGCCGGTGAGCAGTTCTTC

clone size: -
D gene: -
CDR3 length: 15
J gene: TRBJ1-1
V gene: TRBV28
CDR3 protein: CASSFMKGSGTEAFF
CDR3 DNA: TGTGCCAGCAGTTTCATGAAAGGAAGTGGGACTGAAGCTTTCTTT